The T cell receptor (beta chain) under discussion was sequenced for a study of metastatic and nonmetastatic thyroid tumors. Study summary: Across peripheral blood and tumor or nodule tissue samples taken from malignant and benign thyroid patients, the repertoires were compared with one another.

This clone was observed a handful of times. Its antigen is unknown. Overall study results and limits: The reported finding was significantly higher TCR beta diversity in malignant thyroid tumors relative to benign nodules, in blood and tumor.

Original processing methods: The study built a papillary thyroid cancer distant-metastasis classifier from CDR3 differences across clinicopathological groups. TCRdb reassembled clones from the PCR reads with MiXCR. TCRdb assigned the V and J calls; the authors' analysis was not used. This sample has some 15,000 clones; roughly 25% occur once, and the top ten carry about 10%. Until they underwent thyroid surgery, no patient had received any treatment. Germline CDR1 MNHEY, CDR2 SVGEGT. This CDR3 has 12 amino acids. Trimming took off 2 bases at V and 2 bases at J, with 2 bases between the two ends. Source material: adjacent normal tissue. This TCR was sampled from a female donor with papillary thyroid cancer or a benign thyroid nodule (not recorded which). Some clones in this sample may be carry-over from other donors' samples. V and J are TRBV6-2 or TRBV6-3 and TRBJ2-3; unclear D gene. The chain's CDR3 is CASSYPTDTQYF. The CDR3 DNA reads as TGTGCCAGCAGTTACCCCACAGATACGCAGTATTTT.